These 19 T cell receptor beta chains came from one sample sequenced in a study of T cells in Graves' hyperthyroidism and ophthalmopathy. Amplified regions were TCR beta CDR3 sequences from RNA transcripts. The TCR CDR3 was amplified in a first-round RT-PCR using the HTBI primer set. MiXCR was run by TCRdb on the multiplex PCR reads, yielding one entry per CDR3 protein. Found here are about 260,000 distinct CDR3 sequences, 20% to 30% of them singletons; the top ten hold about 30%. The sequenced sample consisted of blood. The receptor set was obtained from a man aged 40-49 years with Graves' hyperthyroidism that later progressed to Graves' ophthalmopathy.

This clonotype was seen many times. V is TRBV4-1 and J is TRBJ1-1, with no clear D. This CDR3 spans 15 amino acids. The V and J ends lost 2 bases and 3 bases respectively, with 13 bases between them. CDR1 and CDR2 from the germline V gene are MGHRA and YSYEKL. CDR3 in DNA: TGCGCCAGCAGCCAACCAATAATTCAAGACACTGAAGCTTTCTTT. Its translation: CASSQPIIQDTEAFF.

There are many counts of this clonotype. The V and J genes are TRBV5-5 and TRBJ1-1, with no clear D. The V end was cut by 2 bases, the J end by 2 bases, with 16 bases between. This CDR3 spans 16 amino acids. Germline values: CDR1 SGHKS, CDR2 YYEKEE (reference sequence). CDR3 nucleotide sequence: TGTGCCAGCAGCTTATGGGCCGGCAAAGGAAACACTGAAGCTTTCTTT. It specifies CASSLWAGKGNTEAFF.

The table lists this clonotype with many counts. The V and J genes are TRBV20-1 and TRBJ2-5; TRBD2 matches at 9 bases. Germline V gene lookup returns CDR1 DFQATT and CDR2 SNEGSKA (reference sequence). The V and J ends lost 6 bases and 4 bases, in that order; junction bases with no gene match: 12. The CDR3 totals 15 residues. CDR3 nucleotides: TGCAGTGCCAGGACTATAGCGGGAGCCGGAGAGACCCAGTACTTC. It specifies CSARTIAGAGETQYF.

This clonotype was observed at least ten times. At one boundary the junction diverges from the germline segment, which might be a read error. The CDR3 nucleotides are TGTGCCTGCAGCGCAACAAGTCAGCCCCAGCATTTT. Its translation is CACSATSQPQHF. The gene calls are TRBV2 and TRBJ1-5; D not resolved. Looked up from germline, CDR1 is SNHLY and CDR2 is FYNNEI. The CDR3 is made up of 12 amino acids.

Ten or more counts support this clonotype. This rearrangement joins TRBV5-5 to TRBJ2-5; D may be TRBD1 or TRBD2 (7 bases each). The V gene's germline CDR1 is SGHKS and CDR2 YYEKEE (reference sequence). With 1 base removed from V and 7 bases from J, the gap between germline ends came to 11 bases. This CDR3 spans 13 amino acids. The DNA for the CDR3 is TGTGCCAGCAGCTTGACAGGGGAGGGGACCCAGTACTTC. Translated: CASSLTGEGTQYF. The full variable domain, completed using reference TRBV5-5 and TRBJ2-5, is DAGVTQSPTHLIKTRGQQVTLRCSPISGHKSVSWYQQVLGQGPQFIFQYYEKEERGRGNFPDRFSARQFPNYSSELNVNALLLGDSALYLCASSLTGEGTQYFGPGTRLLVL.

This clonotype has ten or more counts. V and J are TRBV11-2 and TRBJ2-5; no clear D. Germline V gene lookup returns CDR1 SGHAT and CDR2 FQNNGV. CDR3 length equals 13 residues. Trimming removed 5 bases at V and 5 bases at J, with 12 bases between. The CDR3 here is CASSLGLAETQYF. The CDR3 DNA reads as TGTGCCAGCAGCCTTGGGCTGGCGGAGACCCAGTACTTC.

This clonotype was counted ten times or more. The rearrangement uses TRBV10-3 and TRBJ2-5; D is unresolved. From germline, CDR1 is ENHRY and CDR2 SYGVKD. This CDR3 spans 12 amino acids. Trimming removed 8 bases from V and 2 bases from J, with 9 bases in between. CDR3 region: CAIAPSQETQYF. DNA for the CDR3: TGTGCCATCGCCCCAAGTCAAGAGACCCAGTACTTC.

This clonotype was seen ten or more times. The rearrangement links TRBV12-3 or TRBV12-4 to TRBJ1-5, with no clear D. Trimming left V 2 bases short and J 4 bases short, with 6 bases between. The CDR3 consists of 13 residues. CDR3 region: CASSLSHNQPQHF. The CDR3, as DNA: TGTGCCAGCAGTTTATCGCATAATCAGCCCCAGCATTTT.

Written as DNA, the CDR3 is TGTGCCAGCACTCCATTACAGACGGTGAACACTGAAGCTTTCTTT. It translates to CASTPLQTVNTEAFF. This chain links TRBV6-1 with TRBJ1-1, with D unclear. The V end was cut by 7 bases, the J end by 0 bases, with 15 bases between. This CDR3 is 15 amino acids long. The germline gives CDR1 MNHNS, CDR2 SASEGT.

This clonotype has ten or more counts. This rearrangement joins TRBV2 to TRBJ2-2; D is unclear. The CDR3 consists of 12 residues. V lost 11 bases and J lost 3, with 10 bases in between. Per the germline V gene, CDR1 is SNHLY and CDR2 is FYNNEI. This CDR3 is CAWSRDTGELFF. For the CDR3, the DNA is TGTGCCTGGTCCCGGGACACCGGGGAGCTGTTTTTT.

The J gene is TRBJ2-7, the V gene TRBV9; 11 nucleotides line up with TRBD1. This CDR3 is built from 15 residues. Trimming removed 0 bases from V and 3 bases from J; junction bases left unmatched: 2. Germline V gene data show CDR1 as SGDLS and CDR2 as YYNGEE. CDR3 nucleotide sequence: TGTGCCAGCAGCGTAGGGACAGGGGGCGGCTACGAGCAGTACTTC. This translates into CASSVGTGGGYEQYF.

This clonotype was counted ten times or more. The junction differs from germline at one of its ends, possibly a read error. CDR3 bases: TGTGCCCGGAGTGTAGGGGGAAATCAGCCCCAGCATTTT. Its protein is CARSVGGNQPQHF. The rearrangement joins TRBV30 to TRBJ1-5; D is possibly TRBD1 (6 bases). Germline assignment: CDR1 GTSNPN and CDR2 SVGIG (reference sequence). This CDR3 is built from 13 residues.

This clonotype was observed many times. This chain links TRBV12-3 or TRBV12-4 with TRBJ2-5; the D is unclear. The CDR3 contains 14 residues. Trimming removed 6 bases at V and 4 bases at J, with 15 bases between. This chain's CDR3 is CASSRNLGGETQYF. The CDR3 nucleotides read TGTGCCAGCAGCCGGAACTTGGGCGGAGAGACCCAGTACTTC.

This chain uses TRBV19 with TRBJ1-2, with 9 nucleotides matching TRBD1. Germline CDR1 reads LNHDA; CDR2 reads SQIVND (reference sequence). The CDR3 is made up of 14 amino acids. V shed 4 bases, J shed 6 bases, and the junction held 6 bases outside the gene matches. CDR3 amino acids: CASSRRTGAHGYTF. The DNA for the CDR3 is TGTGCCAGTAGTAGAAGGACAGGGGCCCATGGCTACACCTTC. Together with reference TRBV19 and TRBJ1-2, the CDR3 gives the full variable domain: DGGITQSPKYLFRKEGQNVTLSCEQNLNHDAMYWYRQDPGQGLRLIYYSQIVNDFQKGDIAEGYSVSREKKESFPLTVTSAQKNPTAFYLCASSRRTGAHGYTFGSGTRLTVV.

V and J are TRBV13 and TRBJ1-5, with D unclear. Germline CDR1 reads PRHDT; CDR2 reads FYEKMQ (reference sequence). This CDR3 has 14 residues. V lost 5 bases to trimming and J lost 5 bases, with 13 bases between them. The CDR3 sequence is CASSANQLDQPQHF. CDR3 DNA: TGTGCCAGCAGCGCTAATCAGTTGGATCAGCCCCAGCATTTT.

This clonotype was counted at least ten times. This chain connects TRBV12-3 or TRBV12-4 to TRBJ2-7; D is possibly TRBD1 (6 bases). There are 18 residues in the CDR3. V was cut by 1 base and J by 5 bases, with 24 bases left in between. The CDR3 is CASSLDIPRGGTNDEQYF. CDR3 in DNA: TGTGCCAGCAGTTTAGATATCCCAAGAGGGGGAACTAATGACGAGCAGTACTTC.

The CDR3 coding sequence is TGTGCCACCAGCAGAGGGGTAGGGCTGACTGAAGCTTTCTTT. It encodes CATSRGVGLTEAFF. The V and J genes are TRBV15 and TRBJ1-1; D gene uncertain. Trimming shortened V by 1 base and J by 5 bases, and 11 bases separated the two germline ends. Germline CDR1 is LNHNV and CDR2 is YYDKDF (reference sequence). The CDR3 runs 14 residues.

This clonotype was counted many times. The CDR3 spells CATSRDILNTEAFF. In DNA, the CDR3 is TGTGCCACCAGCAGAGATATCTTGAACACTGAAGCTTTCTTT. The rearrangement joins TRBV15 to TRBJ1-1; unclear D gene. In germline, CDR1 is LNHNV, CDR2 YYDKDF (reference sequence). The CDR3 sequence is 14 residues long. The ends were cut back, 0 bases at V and 0 bases at J, with 5 bases in the middle.

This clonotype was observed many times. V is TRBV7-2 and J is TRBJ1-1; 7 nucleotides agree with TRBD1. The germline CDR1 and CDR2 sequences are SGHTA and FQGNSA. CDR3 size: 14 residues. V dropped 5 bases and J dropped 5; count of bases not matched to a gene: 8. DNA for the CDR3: TGTGCCAGCAGCCCCCTGGACAGGTGGACTGAAGCTTTCTTT. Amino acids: CASSPLDRWTEAFF.